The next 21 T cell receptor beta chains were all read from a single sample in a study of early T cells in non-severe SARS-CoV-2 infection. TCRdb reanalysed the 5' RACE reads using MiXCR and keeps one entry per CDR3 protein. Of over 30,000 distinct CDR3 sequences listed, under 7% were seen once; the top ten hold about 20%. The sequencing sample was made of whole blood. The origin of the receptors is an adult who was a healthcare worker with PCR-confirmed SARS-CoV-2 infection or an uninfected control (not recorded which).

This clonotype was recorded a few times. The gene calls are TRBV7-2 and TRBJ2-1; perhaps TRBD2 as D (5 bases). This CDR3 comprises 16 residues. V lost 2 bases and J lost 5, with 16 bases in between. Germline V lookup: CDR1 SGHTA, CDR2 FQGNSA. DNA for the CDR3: TGTGCCAGCAGCTTAATTACGGGCGGGCGGAACAATGAGCAGTTCTTC. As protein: CASSLITGGRNNEQFF.

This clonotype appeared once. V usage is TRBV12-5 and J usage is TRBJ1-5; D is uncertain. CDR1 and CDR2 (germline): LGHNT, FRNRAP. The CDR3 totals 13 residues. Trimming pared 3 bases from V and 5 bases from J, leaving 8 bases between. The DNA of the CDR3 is TGTGCTAGTGGTTTTGACGTCGATCAGCCCCAGCATTTT. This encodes CASGFDVDQPQHF.

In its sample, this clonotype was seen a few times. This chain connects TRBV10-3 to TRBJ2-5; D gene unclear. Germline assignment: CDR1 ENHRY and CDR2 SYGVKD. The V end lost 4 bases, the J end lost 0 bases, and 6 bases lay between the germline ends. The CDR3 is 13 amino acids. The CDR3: CAISGIDQETQYF. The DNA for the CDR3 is TGTGCCATCAGTGGGATTGACCAAGAGACCCAGTACTTC.

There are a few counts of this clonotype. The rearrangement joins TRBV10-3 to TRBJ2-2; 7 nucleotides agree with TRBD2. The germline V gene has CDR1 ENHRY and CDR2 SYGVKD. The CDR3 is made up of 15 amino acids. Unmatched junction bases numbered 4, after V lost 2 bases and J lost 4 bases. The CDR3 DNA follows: TGTGCCATCAGTGAGGGCCTAGCGGCCACCGGGGAGCTGTTTTTT. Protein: CAISEGLAATGELFF.

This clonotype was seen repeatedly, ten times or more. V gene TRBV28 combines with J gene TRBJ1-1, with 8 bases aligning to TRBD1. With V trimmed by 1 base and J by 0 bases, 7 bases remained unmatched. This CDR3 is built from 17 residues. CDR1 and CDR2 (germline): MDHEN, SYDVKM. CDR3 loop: CASSLLDAGGLNTEAFF. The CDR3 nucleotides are TGTGCCAGCAGTTTATTGGATGCAGGGGGCTTGAACACTGAAGCTTTCTTT.

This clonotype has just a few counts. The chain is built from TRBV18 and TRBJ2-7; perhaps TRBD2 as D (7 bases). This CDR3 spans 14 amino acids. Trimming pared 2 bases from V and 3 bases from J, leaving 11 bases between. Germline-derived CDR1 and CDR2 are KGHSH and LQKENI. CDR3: CASSPLGGGYEQYF. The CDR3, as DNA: TGTGCCAGCTCACCATTGGGAGGGGGCTACGAGCAGTACTTC.

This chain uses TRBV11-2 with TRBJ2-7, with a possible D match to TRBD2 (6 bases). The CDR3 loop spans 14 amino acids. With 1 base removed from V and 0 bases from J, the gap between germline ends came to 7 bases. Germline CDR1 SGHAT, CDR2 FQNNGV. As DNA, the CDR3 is TGTGCCAGCAGCTTAGCGGGAGTCTCCTACGAGCAGTACTTC. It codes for CASSLAGVSYEQYF.

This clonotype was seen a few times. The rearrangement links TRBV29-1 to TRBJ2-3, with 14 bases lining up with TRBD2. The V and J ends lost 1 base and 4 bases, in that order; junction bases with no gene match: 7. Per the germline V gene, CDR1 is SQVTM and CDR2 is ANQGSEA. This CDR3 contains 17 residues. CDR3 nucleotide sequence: TGCAGCGTTGAAGCCCCCGGACTAGCGGGGGGAGCAGATACGCAGTATTTT. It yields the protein CSVEAPGLAGGADTQYF.

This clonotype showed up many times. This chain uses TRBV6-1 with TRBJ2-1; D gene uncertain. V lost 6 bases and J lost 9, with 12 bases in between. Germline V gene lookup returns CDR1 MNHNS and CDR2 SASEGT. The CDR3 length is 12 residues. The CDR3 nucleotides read TGTGCCAGCAGCTTCGGATGGAGTGAGCAGTTCTTC. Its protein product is CASSFGWSEQFF.

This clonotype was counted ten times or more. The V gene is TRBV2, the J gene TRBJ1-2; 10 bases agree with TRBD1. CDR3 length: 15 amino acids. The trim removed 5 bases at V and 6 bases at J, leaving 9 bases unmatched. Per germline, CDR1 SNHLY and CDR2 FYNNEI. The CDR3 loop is CASSTRDRGSDGYTF. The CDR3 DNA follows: TGTGCCAGCAGTACCCGGGACAGGGGATCGGATGGCTACACCTTC.

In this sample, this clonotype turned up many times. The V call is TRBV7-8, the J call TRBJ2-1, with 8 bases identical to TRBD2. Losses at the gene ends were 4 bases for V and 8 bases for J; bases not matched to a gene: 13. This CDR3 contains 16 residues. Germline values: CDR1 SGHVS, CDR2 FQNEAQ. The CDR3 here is CASSSSVAGLKDEQFF. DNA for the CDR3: TGTGCCAGCAGCTCCAGCGTAGCGGGGCTAAAGGATGAGCAGTTCTTC.

CDR3 sequence: CASSMNSLYNEQFF. The CDR3 region has the DNA TGTGCCAGCAGCATGAACAGCCTCTACAATGAGCAGTTCTTC. The chain has TRBV7-2 and TRBJ2-1; D unclear. The CDR3 sequence is 14 residues long. Trimming pared 5 bases from V and 3 bases from J, leaving 11 bases between. The germline V gene has CDR1 SGHTA and CDR2 FQGNSA.

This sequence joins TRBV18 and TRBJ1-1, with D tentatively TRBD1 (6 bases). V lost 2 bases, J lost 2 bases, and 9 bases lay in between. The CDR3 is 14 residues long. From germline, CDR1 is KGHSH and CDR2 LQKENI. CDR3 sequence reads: CASSPIGTNTEAFF. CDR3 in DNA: TGTGCCAGCTCACCAATCGGGACAAACACTGAAGCTTTCTTT.

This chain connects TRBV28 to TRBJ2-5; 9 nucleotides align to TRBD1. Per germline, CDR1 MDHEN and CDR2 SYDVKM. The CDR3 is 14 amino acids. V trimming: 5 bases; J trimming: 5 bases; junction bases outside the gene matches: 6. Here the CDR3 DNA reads TGTGCCAGCAGTCGGGACAGGGAAATGGAGACCCAGTACTTC. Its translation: CASSRDREMETQYF.

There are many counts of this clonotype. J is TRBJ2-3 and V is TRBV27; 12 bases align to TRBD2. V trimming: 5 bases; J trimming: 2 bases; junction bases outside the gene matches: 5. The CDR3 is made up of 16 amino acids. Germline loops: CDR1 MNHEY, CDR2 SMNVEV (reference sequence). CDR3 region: CASSPGLAGFTDTQYF. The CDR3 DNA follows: TGTGCCAGCAGTCCAGGACTAGCGGGATTCACAGATACGCAGTATTTT.

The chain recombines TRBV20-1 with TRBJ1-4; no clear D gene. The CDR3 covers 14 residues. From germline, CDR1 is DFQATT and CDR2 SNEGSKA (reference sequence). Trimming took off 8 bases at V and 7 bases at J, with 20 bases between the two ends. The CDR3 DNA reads TGCAGTCCTTCGAATGGGCATATTGGTGAAAAACTGTTTTTT. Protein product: CSPSNGHIGEKLFF.

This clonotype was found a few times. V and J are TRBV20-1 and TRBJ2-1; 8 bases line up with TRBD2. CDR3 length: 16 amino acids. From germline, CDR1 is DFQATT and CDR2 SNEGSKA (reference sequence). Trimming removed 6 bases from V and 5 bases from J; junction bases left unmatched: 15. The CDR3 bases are TGCAGTGCAACAGGACGTGAAGCGGGAGTGCACAATGAGCAGTTCTTC. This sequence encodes CSATGREAGVHNEQFF.

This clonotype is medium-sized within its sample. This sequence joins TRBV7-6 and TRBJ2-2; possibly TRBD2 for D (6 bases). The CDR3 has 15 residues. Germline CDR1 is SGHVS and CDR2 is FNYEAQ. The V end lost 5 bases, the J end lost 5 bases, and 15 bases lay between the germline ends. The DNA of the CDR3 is TGTGCCAGCAGCATCTTGGGGGGAGGAACCGGGGAGCTGTTTTTT. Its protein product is CASSILGGGTGELFF.

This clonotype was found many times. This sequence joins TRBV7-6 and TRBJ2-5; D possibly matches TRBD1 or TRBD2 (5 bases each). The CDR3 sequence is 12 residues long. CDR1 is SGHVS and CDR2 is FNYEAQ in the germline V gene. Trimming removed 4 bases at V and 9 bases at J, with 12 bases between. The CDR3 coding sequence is TGTGCCAGCAGCTCCCGGGACCTCCCCCAGTACTTC. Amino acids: CASSSRDLPQYF.

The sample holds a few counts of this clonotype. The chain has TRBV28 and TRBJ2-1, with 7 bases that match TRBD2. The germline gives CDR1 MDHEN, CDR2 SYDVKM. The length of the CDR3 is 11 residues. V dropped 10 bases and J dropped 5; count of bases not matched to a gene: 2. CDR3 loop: CATAGDNEQFF. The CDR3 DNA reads TGTGCCACCGCGGGAGACAATGAGCAGTTCTTC. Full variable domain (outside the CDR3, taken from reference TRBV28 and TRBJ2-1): DVKVTQSSRYLVKRTGEKVFLECVQDMDHENMFWYRQDPGLGLRLIYFSYDVKMKEKGDIPEGYSVSREKKERFSLILESASTNQTSMYLCATAGDNEQFFGPGTRLTVL.

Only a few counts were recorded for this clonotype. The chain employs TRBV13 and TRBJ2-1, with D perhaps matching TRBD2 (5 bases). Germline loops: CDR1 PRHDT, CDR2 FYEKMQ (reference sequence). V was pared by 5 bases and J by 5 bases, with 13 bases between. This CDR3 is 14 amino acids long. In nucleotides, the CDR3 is TGTGCCAGCAGCCCAGGACTGGAAGACAATGAGCAGTTCTTC. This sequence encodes CASSPGLEDNEQFF.